This passage covers 25 T cell receptor beta chains from one sample sequenced in a study of blood T cell repertoires in COVID-19. Sequencing was performed with immunoSEQ multiplex PCR; in TCRdb, only in-frame clones are kept and a portion is missing. Among roughly 190,000 clones listed, more than 80% were seen once. The sample consisted of peripheral blood. The receptors originated from a middle-aged woman with COVID-19, enrolled during active disease.

The chain combines TRBV4-1 with TRBJ2-5; D is possibly TRBD1 (5 bases). The CDR3 loop spans 13 amino acids. The germline CDR1 and CDR2 sequences are MGHRA and YSYEKL. With 2 bases removed from V and 5 bases from J, the gap between germline ends came to 9 bases. The CDR3, as DNA: TGCGCCAGCAGCCAACTCAGGGTCGAGACCCAGTACTTC. It specifies CASSQLRVETQYF.

In DNA form, the CDR3 reads TGTGCCAGCAGCCAAGGGACTAGCGGGGGCACAGATACGCAGTATTTT. The encoded protein is CASSQGTSGGTDTQYF. V and J are TRBV3-1 (or the pseudogene TRBV3-2) and TRBJ2-3, with 12 bases identical to TRBD2. The CDR3 is 16 amino acids. Germline loops: CDR1 LGHDT, CDR2 YNNKEL (reference sequence). Germline trimming cut 1 base from V and 1 base from J; bases unmatched to any gene: 0.

The CDR3, as DNA: TGTGCCAGCAGCTTGCTCACTAGCGGGAGCGGGACCCAGTACTTC. This codes for CASSLLTSGSGTQYF. V is TRBV5-4 and J is TRBJ2-5; 11 nucleotides agree with TRBD2. V was pared by 1 base and J by 7 bases, with 6 bases of the junction left unmatched. Germline V gene lookup returns CDR1 SGHNT and CDR2 YYREEE (reference sequence). The CDR3 contains 15 residues.

The genes are TRBV19 and TRBJ2-2; a weak D match, TRBD1 (6 bases). Germline CDR1 LNHDA, CDR2 SQIVND (reference sequence). Trimming removed 7 bases at V and 6 bases at J, with 15 bases between. The CDR3 runs to 14 residues. In DNA, the CDR3 is TGTGCCAGTACCCGGGACATAGCCGCCGGGGAGCTGTTTTTT. It is translated as CASTRDIAAGELFF.

This clone was detected once. The chain joins TRBV15 to TRBJ2-1; 13 bases are a match to TRBD2. The V segment lost 3 bases and the J segment 3 bases; nucleotides outside the gene matches: 14. In germline, CDR1 is LNHNV, CDR2 YYDKDF (reference sequence). The length of the CDR3 is 20 residues. The CDR3, as DNA: TGTGCCACCAGCAGGGGTCAGACTAGCGGGAGGACCCGAAGCTACAATGAGCAGTTCTTC. Protein product: CATSRGQTSGRTRSYNEQFF.

V gene TRBV19 combines with J gene TRBJ1-5; D may be TRBD1 (6 bases). V lost 6 bases to trimming and J lost 7 bases, with 13 bases between them. This CDR3 comprises 13 residues. The germline V gene encodes CDR1 LNHDA and CDR2 SQIVND (reference sequence). The DNA of the CDR3 is TGTGCCAGTAGAAAACAGGGCGAGCAGCCCCAGCATTTT. Amino acids: CASRKQGEQPQHF. Supplemented by reference TRBV19 and TRBJ1-5, the full variable domain reads DGGITQSPKYLFRKEGQNVTLSCEQNLNHDAMYWYRQDPGQGLRLIYYSQIVNDFQKGDIAEGYSVSREKKESFPLTVTSAQKNPTAFYLCASRKQGEQPQHFGDGTRLSIL.

This sequence joins TRBV5-4 and TRBJ1-1; weak D call: TRBD1 (6 bases). The germline CDR1 and CDR2 sequences are SGHNT and YYREEE (reference sequence). There are 13 residues in the CDR3. V lost 5 bases and J 4 bases, leaving 12 bases between the germline ends. CDR3 in DNA: TGTGCCAGCAGTTCTACAGGGCGCACTGAAGCTTTCTTT. Translating gives CASSSTGRTEAFF. Full variable domain (missing parts from reference TRBV5-4 and TRBJ1-1): ETGVTQSPTHLIKTRGQQVTLRCSSQSGHNTVSWYQQALGQGPQFIFQYYREEENGRGNFPPRFSGLQFPNYSSELNVNALELDDSALYLCASSSTGRTEAFFGQGTRLTVV.

The chain couples TRBV29-1 to TRBJ1-1; D not certain. The CDR3 contains 14 residues. V lost 4 bases and J lost 0, with 12 bases in between. CDR1 is SQVTM, CDR2 ANQGSEA, per germline. CDR3 in amino acids: CSVVGMPMNTEAFF. DNA of the CDR3: TGCAGCGTTGTTGGCATGCCCATGAACACTGAAGCTTTCTTT.

The chain recombines TRBV7-9 with TRBJ1-3; TRBD1 might be the D (6 bases). Germline V gives CDR1 SEHNR, CDR2 FQNEAQ (reference sequence). Trimming left V 5 bases short and J 1 base short, with 15 bases between. This CDR3 has 16 amino acids. This chain's CDR3 is CASSPPGQQSGNTIYF. The CDR3, as DNA: TGTGCCAGCAGCCCTCCGGGACAACAGTCTGGAAACACCATATATTTT.

The chain links TRBV2 to TRBJ2-5; the match to TRBD1 covers 10 bases. The CDR3 contains 14 residues. J lost 4 bases, V lost 4 bases, and 3 bases had no gene match. The germline CDR1 and CDR2 sequences are SNHLY and FYNNEI. The DNA of the CDR3 is TGTGCCAGCAGTGCCGACAGGGGGCGAGAGACCCAGTACTTC. Translating gives CASSADRGRETQYF. Full variable domain (rest looked up from reference TRBV2 and TRBJ2-5): EPEVTQTPSHQVTQMGQEVILRCVPISNHLYFYWYRQILGQKVEFLVSFYNNEISEKSEIFDDQFSVERPDGSNFTLKIRSTKLEDSAMYFCASSADRGRETQYFGPGTRLLVL.

The V gene is TRBV6-5, the J gene TRBJ1-5, with D tentatively TRBD1 (6 bases). This CDR3 has 13 residues. The V end lost 10 bases, the J end lost 4 bases, and 14 bases lay between the germline ends. The germline gives CDR1 MNHEY, CDR2 SVGAGI. CDR3 region: CANPGHRNQPQHF. The DNA of the CDR3 is TGTGCCAACCCGGGACACAGGAATCAGCCCCAGCATTTT.

V gene TRBV9 combines with J gene TRBJ1-2, with 11 bases identical to TRBD1. This CDR3 is built from 19 residues. The germline V gene has CDR1 SGDLS and CDR2 YYNGEE. J was trimmed by 3 bases and V by 0 bases; bases with no gene match: 13. The CDR3 region has the DNA TGTGCCAGCAGCGTAGAATTCCGGACAGGGGGCACGGTGGACTATGGCTACACCTTC. Translated, it gives CASSVEFRTGGTVDYGYTF.

V is TRBV27 and J is TRBJ2-1; 7 nucleotides agree with TRBD2. The CDR3 covers 18 residues. With 4 bases clipped from V and 6 bases from J, the junction kept 18 bases outside the gene matches. CDR1 is MNHEY and CDR2 is SMNVEV in the germline V gene (reference sequence). The DNA of the CDR3 is TGTGCCAGCAGTTCCTCCACAGGACTAGTATATGTGGGCAATGAGCAGTTCTTC. Its translation is CASSSSTGLVYVGNEQFF.

The V and J genes are TRBV7-9 and TRBJ2-3; no reliable D call. The V gene's germline CDR1 is SEHNR and CDR2 FQNEAQ (reference sequence). The germline V and J ends were trimmed by 11 bases and 1 base, with 16 bases remaining between them. CDR3 length: 14 residues. CDR3 loop: CALVALVGTDTQYF. DNA for the CDR3: TGTGCCTTAGTTGCGCTAGTGGGCACAGATACGCAGTATTTT.

V usage is TRBV7-2 and J usage is TRBJ2-3, with TRBD1 identical over 7 bases. Germline CDR1 and CDR2: SGHTA and FQGNSA. With V trimmed by 5 bases and J by 0 bases, 11 bases remained unmatched. This CDR3 spans 17 amino acids. CDR3 in DNA: TGTGCCAGCAGCCCGAGGGGGCTATCTTCTAGCACAGATACGCAGTATTTT. This translates into CASSPRGLSSSTDTQYF.

The J gene is TRBJ1-1, the V gene TRBV7-3; weak D call: TRBD1 (6 bases). V was cut by 7 bases and J by 0 bases, with 12 bases left in between. The CDR3 runs to 14 residues. Per germline, CDR1 SGHTA and CDR2 FQGTGA. The CDR3 sequence is CASTMDRMNTEAFF. The DNA of the CDR3 is TGTGCCAGCACAATGGACAGAATGAACACTGAAGCTTTCTTT. The full variable domain, rest sourced from reference TRBV7-3 and TRBJ1-1, is GAGVSQTPSNKVTEKGKYVELRCDPISGHTALYWYRQSLGQGPEFLIYFQGTGAADDSGLPNDRFFAVRPEGSVSTLKIQRTERGDSAVYLCASTMDRMNTEAFFGQGTRLTVV.

The rearrangement uses TRBV7-9 and TRBJ2-3, with TRBD2 identical over 10 bases. Germline assignment: CDR1 SEHNR and CDR2 FQNEAQ (reference sequence). V gave up 3 bases and J gave up 0 bases; unmatched junction bases: 9. The CDR3 totals 18 residues. CDR3 residues: CASSFLLAGLESTDTQYF. The CDR3 DNA is TGTGCCAGCAGCTTTTTACTAGCGGGGCTGGAAAGCACAGATACGCAGTATTTT.

The chain couples TRBV7-6 to TRBJ2-1; 7 nucleotides match TRBD1. Losses at the gene ends were 7 bases for V and 9 bases for J; bases not matched to a gene: 15. The germline gives CDR1 SGHVS, CDR2 FNYEAQ. The CDR3 totals 15 residues. The CDR3 bases are TGTGCCAGCACCCTTAATGGTGGACAGGCGGCTGAGCAGTTCTTC. Encoded protein: CASTLNGGQAAEQFF.

The chain combines TRBV13 with TRBJ2-3; 7 bases align to TRBD2. V shed 2 bases, J shed 2 bases, and the junction held 7 bases outside the gene matches. Germline-derived CDR1 and CDR2 are PRHDT and FYEKMQ (reference sequence). This CDR3 contains 16 residues. Written as DNA, the CDR3 is TGTGCCAGCAGCTTAAGACTAGCTCGACTCACAGATACGCAGTATTTT. Amino acid sequence: CASSLRLARLTDTQYF. The full variable domain, its missing parts supplied by reference TRBV13 and TRBJ2-3, is AAGVIQSPRHLIKEKRETATLKCYPIPRHDTVYWYQQGPGQDPQFLISFYEKMQSDKGSIPDRFSAQQFSDYHSELNMSSLELGDSALYFCASSLRLARLTDTQYFGPGTRLTVL.

This chain links TRBV5-8 with TRBJ2-7, with unresolved D. The CDR3 sequence is 12 residues long. Deletions cut 0 bases from V and 3 bases from J, with 4 bases between. Looked up from germline, CDR1 is SGHTS and CDR2 is YDEGEE. CDR3 residues: CASSLVFYEQYF. CDR3 sequence (DNA): TGTGCCAGCAGCTTGGTATTCTACGAGCAGTACTTC.

The chain carries TRBV6-1 and TRBJ2-7; tentatively, D is TRBD1 (5 bases). Germline values: CDR1 MNHNS, CDR2 SASEGT. V lost 2 bases and J 2 bases, leaving 13 bases between the germline ends. The CDR3 runs to 15 residues. The DNA for the CDR3 is TGTGCCAGCAGTGAATTCGACAGTAGCCCCTACGAGCAGTACTTC. As protein: CASSEFDSSPYEQYF.

There are a few counts of this clone. The gene calls are TRBV19 and TRBJ2-2; 8 nucleotides match TRBD1. Trimming took 1 base from V and 9 from J; bases not matched to a gene: 13. The CDR3 loop spans 17 amino acids. CDR1 LNHDA and CDR2 SQIVND come from the germline V gene (reference sequence). CDR3 sequence reads: CASSIALTTGATRELFF. Written as DNA, the CDR3 is TGTGCCAGTAGTATAGCCCTCACGACAGGGGCGACGAGGGAGCTGTTTTTT.

This chain connects TRBV28 to TRBJ2-1, with unresolved D. The CDR3 has 11 amino acids. Germline V gene sequence: CDR1 MDHEN, CDR2 SYDVKM. Trimming took off 7 bases at V and 7 bases at J, with 8 bases between the two ends. The CDR3 loop reads CASIQFNEQFF. DNA for the CDR3: TGTGCCAGCATCCAGTTTAATGAGCAGTTCTTC.

The chain uses TRBV28 and TRBJ2-5; D is possibly TRBD1 (5 bases). V lost 4 bases and J lost 3, with 18 bases in between. CDR3 size: 16 residues. Germline V gives CDR1 MDHEN, CDR2 SYDVKM. The CDR3 nucleotides read TGTGCCAGCAGTTCCAGCTCATCCAGGGAAAAAGAGACCCAGTACTTC. Encoded protein: CASSSSSSREKETQYF.

This rearrangement joins TRBV7-8 to TRBJ1-1; no clear D gene. Per germline, CDR1 SGHVS and CDR2 FQNEAQ. The CDR3 length is 15 residues. The V gene lost 3 bases and the J gene lost 0 bases, with 11 bases spanning the gap. The CDR3: CASSFIGGMNTEAFF. In DNA form, the CDR3 reads TGTGCCAGCAGCTTTATCGGAGGGATGAACACTGAAGCTTTCTTT.